Each of the 20 T cell receptor beta chains below was sequenced from the same sample in a study of PD-L1 blockade in urothelial cancer. The time point is: peripheral blood 6 weeks after treatment start. Profiled with immunoSEQ multiplex PCR; TCRdb holds only in-frame clones, not every one. The data contain tens of thousands of clones, around nine tenths of them singletons. This specimen was PBMCs, taken around atezolizumab (anti-PD-L1) treatment. The receptors originated from a man aged 60 to 69 with urothelial cancer.

The chain employs TRBV4-1 and TRBJ2-5; 9 bases fit TRBD2. Matching the DNA end better, TRBJ2-7 makes the J call doubtful. The CDR3 length is 16 residues. The germline CDR1 and CDR2 sequences are MGHRA and YSYEKL. The CDR3 DNA follows: TGCGCCAGCAGCCAGGCACGGACTAGCGTCTCCTACGAGCAGTACTTC. It is translated as CASSQARTSVSYEQYF.

V and J are TRBV5-1 and TRBJ2-7; 7 bases match TRBD2. The trim removed 0 bases at V and 4 bases at J, leaving 7 bases unmatched. CDR1 is SGHRS and CDR2 is YFSETQ in the germline V gene. The CDR3 length is 15 residues. CDR3 in DNA: TGCGCCAGCAGCTTGGAACCTAGCGGATTTTACGAGCAGTACTTC. Encoded protein: CASSLEPSGFYEQYF.

The gene calls are TRBV30 and TRBJ1-1; 9 nucleotides line up with TRBD1. CDR1 is GTSNPN and CDR2 is SVGIG in the germline V gene (reference sequence). This CDR3 has 20 amino acids. V lost 5 bases to trimming and J lost 3 bases; unmatched junction nucleotides: 25. CDR3 region: CAWGGQGSFRQSTRDTEAFF. The CDR3 DNA reads TGTGCCTGGGGGGGACAGGGCTCTTTTAGACAATCGACGCGGGACACTGAAGCTTTCTTT.

The CDR3, as DNA: TGTGCCAGCAGTGAAAAGCCGGACACAGCCTATGGCTACACCTTC. Translating it yields CASSEKPDTAYGYTF. V usage is TRBV6-1 and J usage is TRBJ1-2; D possibly corresponds to TRBD1 (5 bases). Trimming stripped 2 bases from V and 4 bases from J, with 14 bases between. Germline V gene lookup returns CDR1 MNHNS and CDR2 SASEGT. The CDR3 runs to 15 residues.

The rearrangement links TRBV11-2 to TRBJ1-4; D is perhaps TRBD1 (5 bases). The CDR3 covers 16 residues. The germline gives CDR1 SGHAT, CDR2 FQNNGV. Trimming left V 0 bases short and J 8 bases short, with 16 bases between. The chain's CDR3 is CASSLETWGSEEKLFF. The CDR3 DNA follows: TGTGCCAGCAGCTTAGAGACATGGGGCTCAGAGGAAAAACTGTTTTTT.

The CDR3 nucleotides read TGTGCCAGCTCGGAGAGTTTAGCCAAAAACATTCAGTACTTC. Amino acids: CASSESLAKNIQYF. The chain couples TRBV6-5 to TRBJ2-4; D call uncertain. The CDR3 has 14 amino acids. The germline V and J ends were trimmed by 8 bases and 0 bases, with 11 bases remaining between them. Germline V gene sequence: CDR1 MNHEY, CDR2 SVGAGI.

This chain joins TRBV5-6 and TRBJ1-1; no reliable D call. Germline lookup yields CDR1 SGHDT and CDR2 YYEEEE. Trimming took off 6 bases at V and 5 bases at J, with 11 bases between the two ends. The CDR3 runs 12 residues. The CDR3 DNA reads as TGTGCCAGCAACAGAAAAGGAACTGAAGCTTTCTTT. Translation: CASNRKGTEAFF.

This chain connects TRBV6-5 to TRBJ2-7; TRBD1 might be the D (6 bases). The CDR3 contains 15 residues. V lost 5 bases, J lost 0 bases, and 14 bases lay in between. The germline V gene encodes CDR1 MNHEY and CDR2 SVGAGI. The CDR3 DNA reads as TGTGCCAGCAGTCTACAGGGAACCCTCTCCTACGAGCAGTACTTC. Its protein is CASSLQGTLSYEQYF.

The V gene is TRBV19, the J gene TRBJ1-6, with TRBD1 matching 12 bases. V was pared by 10 bases and J by 9 bases, with 16 bases of the junction left unmatched. Looked up from germline, CDR1 is LNHDA and CDR2 is SQIVND (reference sequence). The CDR3 has 17 amino acids. For the CDR3, the DNA is TGTGCCACCCTACCCACCGGGACAGGGGGCTTGAGTTCACCCCTCCACTTT. It specifies CATLPTGTGGLSSPLHF.

The chain uses TRBV7-3 and TRBJ1-1; D is possibly TRBD1 (5 bases). Germline CDR1 and CDR2: SGHTA and FQGTGA. The ends were cut back, 1 base at V and 6 bases at J, with 18 bases in the middle. The length of the CDR3 is 16 residues. CDR3 nucleotide sequence: TGTGCCAGCAGCTTAAACCCTTTTTCGGACAAGGCTGAAGCTTTCTTT. This encodes CASSLNPFSDKAEAFF. Variable domain in full (rest from reference TRBV7-3 and TRBJ1-1): GAGVSQTPSNKVTEKGKYVELRCDPISGHTALYWYRQSLGQGPEFLIYFQGTGAADDSGLPNDRFFAVRPEGSVSTLKIQRTERGDSAVYLCASSLNPFSDKAEAFFGQGTRLTVV.

This chain joins TRBV30 and TRBJ1-6; the match to TRBD1 covers 8 bases. The CDR3 is 15 amino acids. J was trimmed by 9 bases and V by 1 base; bases with no gene match: 8. CDR1 is GTSNPN, CDR2 SVGIG, per germline (reference sequence). The CDR3 protein is CAWSARTGLISPLHF. DNA for the CDR3: TGTGCCTGGAGTGCCCGGACAGGGTTGATTTCACCCCTCCACTTT.

J is TRBJ2-7 and V is TRBV19; 7 nucleotides line up with TRBD2. V dropped 6 bases and J dropped 4; count of bases not matched to a gene: 9. This CDR3 is 14 amino acids long. Germline loops: CDR1 LNHDA, CDR2 SQIVND (reference sequence). CDR3 region: CASRPGGGTYEQYF. CDR3 coding DNA: TGTGCCAGTAGGCCTGGCGGGGGAACTTACGAGCAGTACTTC.

This clone occurred once. The chain uses TRBV15 and TRBJ2-3; possibly TRBD2 for D (6 bases). The germline V gene encodes CDR1 LNHNV and CDR2 YYDKDF (reference sequence). The CDR3 extends over 16 amino acids. V lost 0 bases and J 5 bases, leaving 15 bases between the germline ends. CDR3 residues: CATSRDTSFRVDTQYF. Written as DNA, the CDR3 is TGTGCCACCAGCAGAGACACTAGCTTTAGGGTAGATACGCAGTATTTT.

The chain is built from TRBV7-9 and TRBJ2-3; D gene uncertain. Trimming pared 3 bases from V and 2 bases from J, leaving 9 bases between. From germline, CDR1 is SEHNR and CDR2 FQNEAQ (reference sequence). This CDR3 region has 14 residues. Here the CDR3 reads CASSFDIVTDTQYF. CDR3 in DNA: TGTGCCAGCAGCTTCGACATCGTCACAGATACGCAGTATTTT.

The CDR3 DNA reads TGCGCCAGCAGCTCAAAAGGAGACAGACCTCTCACCAAAAACATTCAGTACTTC. It codes for CASSSKGDRPLTKNIQYF. The V gene is TRBV5-1, the J gene TRBJ2-4, with D perhaps matching TRBD1 (5 bases). Germline assignment: CDR1 SGHRS and CDR2 YFSETQ. V lost 3 bases and J lost 2, with 21 bases in between. The CDR3 extends over 18 amino acids.

The chain joins TRBV7-2 to TRBJ1-5; 8 bases align to TRBD1. This CDR3 has 16 amino acids. Germline CDR1 SGHTA, CDR2 FQGNSA. V lost 3 bases and J lost 2; bases outside the gene matches: 6. Here the CDR3 DNA reads TGTGCCAGCAGCTTGGCGGGGACAGGTGGCAATCAGCCCCAGCATTTT. It codes for CASSLAGTGGNQPQHF.

J is TRBJ2-5 and V is TRBV10-1; no reliable D call. The CDR3 consists of 12 residues. Trimming pared 8 bases from V and 0 bases from J, leaving 7 bases between. Germline assignment: CDR1 WNHNN and CDR2 SYGVQD (reference sequence). The CDR3 here is CASGHDQETQYF. CDR3 in DNA: TGCGCCAGCGGCCATGACCAAGAGACCCAGTACTTC.

The chain recombines TRBV28 with TRBJ1-5; a possible D gene is TRBD1 (5 bases). Trimming took off 4 bases at V and 0 bases at J, with 10 bases between the two ends. Germline CDR1 MDHEN, CDR2 SYDVKM. This CDR3 contains 15 residues. DNA of the CDR3: TGTGCCAGCAGTTGGGGACTCCATAGCAATCAGCCCCAGCATTTT. Residues: CASSWGLHSNQPQHF.

This clone was counted between two and nine times. The J gene is TRBJ2-3, the V gene TRBV4-1, with 12 bases identical to TRBD2. Per germline, CDR1 MGHRA and CDR2 YSYEKL. Losses at the gene ends were 1 base for V and 0 bases for J; bases not matched to a gene: 14. The CDR3 is 21 residues long. The CDR3 loop reads CASSQGATSGGPRGSTDTQYF. The CDR3 region has the DNA TGCGCCAGCAGCCAAGGGGCCACTAGCGGGGGGCCTAGGGGTAGCACAGATACGCAGTATTTT.

The chain is built from TRBV7-9 and TRBJ2-5; D is perhaps TRBD1 (6 bases). The CDR3 runs to 16 residues. Germline V gives CDR1 SEHNR, CDR2 FQNEAQ (reference sequence). The V and J ends lost 2 bases and 2 bases respectively, with 15 bases between them. CDR3 loop: CASSLQAGTIQETQYF. The DNA for the CDR3 is TGTGCCAGCAGCTTACAGGCAGGGACAATTCAAGAGACCCAGTACTTC. Looking up the rest from reference TRBV7-9 and TRBJ2-5 gives the full variable domain: DTGVSQNPRHKITKRGQNVTFRCDPISEHNRLYWYRQTLGQGPEFLTYFQNEAQLEKSRLLSDRFSAERPKGSFSTLEIQRTEQGDSAMYLCASSLQAGTIQETQYFGPGTRLLVL.